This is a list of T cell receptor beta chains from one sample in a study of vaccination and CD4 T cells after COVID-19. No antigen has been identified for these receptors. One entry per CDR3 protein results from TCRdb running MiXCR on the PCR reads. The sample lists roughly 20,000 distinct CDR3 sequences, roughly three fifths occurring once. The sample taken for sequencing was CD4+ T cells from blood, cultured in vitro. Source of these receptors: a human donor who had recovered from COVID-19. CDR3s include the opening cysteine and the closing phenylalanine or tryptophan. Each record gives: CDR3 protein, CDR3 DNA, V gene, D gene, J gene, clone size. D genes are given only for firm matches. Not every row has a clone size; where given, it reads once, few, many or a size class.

CDR3: CASSEQVEETQYF; DNA: TGTGCCAGCAGTGAACAGGTAGAAGAGACCCAGTACTTC; V: TRBV2; D: .; J: TRBJ2-5; size: .
CDR3: CAWSRGTNYGYTF; DNA: TGTGCCTGGAGTCGAGGGACTAACTATGGCTACACCTTC; V: TRBV30; D: .; J: TRBJ1-2; size: .
CDR3: CASSLGGMETQYF; DNA: TGTGCCAGCAGCTTGGGGGGGATGGAGACCCAGTACTTC; V: TRBV5-4; D: .; J: TRBJ2-5; size: .
CDR3: CASSRAPYNEQFF; DNA: TGTGCCAGCAGCCGGGCCCCATACAATGAGCAGTTCTTC; V: TRBV28; D: .; J: TRBJ2-1; size: .
CDR3: CASSLNGGAGANVLTF; DNA: TGTGCCAGCAGCTTAAACGGAGGGGCTGGGGCCAACGTCCTGACTTTC; V: TRBV11-3; D: .; J: TRBJ2-6; size: .
CDR3: CASSLGHAQETQYF; DNA: TGTGCCAGCAGTTTAGGTCACGCACAAGAGACCCAGTACTTC; V: TRBV12-3/TRBV12-4; D: .; J: TRBJ2-5; size: .
CDR3: CASSSIPELTGDSPLHF; DNA: TGTGCCAGCAGCTCCATCCCTGAGTTAACGGGAGATTCACCCCTCCACTTT; V: TRBV5-8; D: .; J: TRBJ1-6; size: .
CDR3: CASSSGQGFQPQHF; DNA: TGTGCCAGCAGCTCGGGACAGGGGTTCCAGCCCCAGCATTTT; V: TRBV7-2; D: TRBD1; J: TRBJ1-5; size: .
CDR3: CATSGNGPRPPQHF; DNA: TGTGCCACCAGTGGGAACGGACCCCGGCCGCCCCAGCATTTT; V: TRBV24-1; D: .; J: TRBJ1-5; size: .
CDR3: CASSLRLAGGYNEQFF; DNA: TGTGCCAGCAGTCTACGACTAGCGGGAGGGTACAATGAGCAGTTCTTC; V: TRBV28; D: TRBD2; J: TRBJ2-1; size: once
CDR3: CASSQVSGGGYGYTF; DNA: TGTGCCAGCAGCCAAGTTTCAGGGGGCGGCTATGGCTACACCTTC; V: TRBV14; D: TRBD1; J: TRBJ1-2; size: .
CDR3: CASSEAGLAGGHTQYF; DNA: TGTGCCAGCAGTGAAGCGGGACTAGCGGGAGGGCATACCCAGTACTTC; V: TRBV6-1; D: TRBD2; J: TRBJ2-5; size: .
CDR3: CASSADRGNSPLHF; DNA: TGTGCCAGCAGCGCGGACAGGGGGAATTCACCCCTCCACTTT; V: TRBV6-1; D: TRBD1; J: TRBJ1-6; size: few
CDR3: CASSVGQGTLSAEAFF; DNA: TGTGCCAGCAGCGTGGGACAGGGTACCCTAAGCGCTGAAGCTTTCTTT; V: TRBV11-3; D: TRBD1; J: TRBJ1-1; size: few
CDR3: CASTVAGGLGDTQYF; DNA: TGTGCCAGTACTGTAGCGGGGGGCCTCGGAGATACGCAGTATTTT; V: TRBV19; D: TRBD2; J: TRBJ2-3; size: few
CDR3: CASSHPIGASYEQYF; DNA: TGTGCCAGCAGTCACCCTATTGGGGCCTCCTACGAGCAGTACTTC; V: TRBV6-1; D: .; J: TRBJ2-7; size: .
CDR3: CASITYFSPGQVSNQPQHF; DNA: TGTGCCAGCATCACTTACTTCTCTCCGGGACAGGTTAGCAATCAGCCCCAGCATTTT; V: TRBV28; D: TRBD1; J: TRBJ1-5; size: .
CDR3: CASTEHRGTALTYTGELFF; DNA: TGTGCCAGCACCGAACACCGAGGGACTGCCCTGACGTACACCGGGGAGCTGTTTTTT; V: TRBV27; D: .; J: TRBJ2-2; size: .
CDR3: CASSIVPYNEQFF; DNA: TGTGCCAGTAGTATAGTCCCCTACAATGAGCAGTTCTTC; V: TRBV19; D: .; J: TRBJ2-1; size: .
CDR3: CASTDRLNYGYTF; DNA: TGTGCCAGCACGGACAGGCTCAACTATGGCTACACCTTC; V: TRBV6-1; D: TRBD1; J: TRBJ1-2; size: few